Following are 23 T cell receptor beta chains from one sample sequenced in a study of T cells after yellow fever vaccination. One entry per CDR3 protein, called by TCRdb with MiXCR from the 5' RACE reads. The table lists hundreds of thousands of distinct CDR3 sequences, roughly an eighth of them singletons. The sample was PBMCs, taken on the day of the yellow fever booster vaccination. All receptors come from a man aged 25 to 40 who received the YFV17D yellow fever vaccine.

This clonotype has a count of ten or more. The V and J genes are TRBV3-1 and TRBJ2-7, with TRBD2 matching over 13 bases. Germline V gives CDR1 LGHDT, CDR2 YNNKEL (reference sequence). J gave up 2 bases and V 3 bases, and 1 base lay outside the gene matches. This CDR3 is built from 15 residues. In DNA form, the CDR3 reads TGTGCCAGCAGCCAGGGGACTAGCGGGACCTACGAGCAGTACTTC. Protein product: CASSQGTSGTYEQYF.

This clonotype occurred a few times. Written as DNA, the CDR3 is TGCGCCAGCAGTCAGAAGTCCGGGGAGCTGTTTTTT. It specifies CASSQKSGELFF. The rearrangement links TRBV23-1 to TRBJ2-2, with D unclear. TRBV23-1 is known as an ORF, though its function is uncertain. The germline V and J ends were trimmed by 3 bases and 6 bases, with 5 bases remaining between them. This CDR3 has 12 amino acids.

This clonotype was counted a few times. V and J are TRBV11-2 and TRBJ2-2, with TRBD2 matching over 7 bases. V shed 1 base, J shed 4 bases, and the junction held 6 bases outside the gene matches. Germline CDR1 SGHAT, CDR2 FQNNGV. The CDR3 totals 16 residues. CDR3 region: CASSLGGRAGTGELFF. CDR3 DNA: TGTGCCAGCAGCTTAGGCGGGAGAGCGGGCACCGGGGAGCTGTTTTTT.

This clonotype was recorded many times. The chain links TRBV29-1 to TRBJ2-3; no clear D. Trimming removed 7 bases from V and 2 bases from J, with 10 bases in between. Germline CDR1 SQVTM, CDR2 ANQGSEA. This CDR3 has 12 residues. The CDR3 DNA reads TGCAGCGCCAGAACGCTCACAGATACGCAGTATTTT. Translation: CSARTLTDTQYF.

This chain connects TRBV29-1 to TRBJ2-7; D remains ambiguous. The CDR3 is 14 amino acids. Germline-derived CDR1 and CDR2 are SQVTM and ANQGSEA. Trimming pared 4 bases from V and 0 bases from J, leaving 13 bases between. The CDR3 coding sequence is TGCAGCGTTGTATTTCAGGTGAGCTCCTACGAGCAGTACTTC. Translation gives CSVVFQVSSYEQYF.

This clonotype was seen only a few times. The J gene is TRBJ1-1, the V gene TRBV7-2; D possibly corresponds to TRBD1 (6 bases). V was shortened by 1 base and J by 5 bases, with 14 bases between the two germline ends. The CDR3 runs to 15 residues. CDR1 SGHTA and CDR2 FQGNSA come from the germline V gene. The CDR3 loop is CASSLVGGGSTEAFF. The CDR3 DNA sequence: TGTGCCAGCAGCTTAGTCGGGGGCGGATCGACTGAAGCTTTCTTT.

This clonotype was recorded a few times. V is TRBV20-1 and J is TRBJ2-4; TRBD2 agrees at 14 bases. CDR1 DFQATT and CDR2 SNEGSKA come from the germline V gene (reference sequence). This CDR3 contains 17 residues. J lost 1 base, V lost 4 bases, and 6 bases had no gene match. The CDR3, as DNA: TGCAGTGCTATGGGACTAGCGGGAGCCGGGGCCAAAAACATTCAGTACTTC. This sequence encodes CSAMGLAGAGAKNIQYF.

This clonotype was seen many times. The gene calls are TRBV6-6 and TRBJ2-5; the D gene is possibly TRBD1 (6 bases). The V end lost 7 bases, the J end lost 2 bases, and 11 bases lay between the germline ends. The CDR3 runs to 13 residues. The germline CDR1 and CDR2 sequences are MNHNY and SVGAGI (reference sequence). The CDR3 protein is CASKRQVQETQYF. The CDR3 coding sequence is TGTGCCAGCAAGAGACAGGTACAAGAGACCCAGTACTTC.

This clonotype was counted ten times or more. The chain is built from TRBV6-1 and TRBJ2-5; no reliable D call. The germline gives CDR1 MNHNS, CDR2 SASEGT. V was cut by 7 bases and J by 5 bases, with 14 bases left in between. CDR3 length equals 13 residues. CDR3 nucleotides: TGTGCCAGCACGCCTTCGGTGAGCGAGACCCAGTACTTC. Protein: CASTPSVSETQYF.

The CDR3: CASSLLVTGTYEQYF. The CDR3 nucleotides are TGCGCCAGCAGCTTGCTCGTAACAGGAACGTACGAGCAGTACTTC. The gene calls are TRBV5-1 and TRBJ2-7; D possibly corresponds to TRBD1 (5 bases). CDR1 SGHRS and CDR2 YFSETQ come from the germline V gene. This CDR3 is built from 15 residues. Trimming pared 1 base from V and 4 bases from J, leaving 15 bases between.

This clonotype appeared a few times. CDR3 amino acids: CASISPYGNTIYF. CDR3 DNA sequence: TGTGCCAGCATCTCCCCCTATGGAAACACCATATATTTT. The rearrangement joins TRBV12-3 or TRBV12-4 to TRBJ1-3; no clear D. V lost 7 bases, J lost 3 bases, and 10 bases lay in between. The CDR3 is 13 amino acids.

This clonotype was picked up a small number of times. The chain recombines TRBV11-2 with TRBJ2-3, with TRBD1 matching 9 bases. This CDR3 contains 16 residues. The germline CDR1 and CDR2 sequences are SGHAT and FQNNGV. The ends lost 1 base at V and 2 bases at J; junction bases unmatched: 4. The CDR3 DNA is TGTGCCAGCAGCTTAGTTGGGACAGGGACCACAGATACGCAGTATTTT. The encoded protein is CASSLVGTGTTDTQYF.

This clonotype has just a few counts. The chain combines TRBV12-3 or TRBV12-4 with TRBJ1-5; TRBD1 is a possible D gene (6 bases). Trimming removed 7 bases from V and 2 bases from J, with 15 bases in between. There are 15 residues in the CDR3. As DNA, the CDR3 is TGTGCCAGCAACATGGGGGCCCGTGGCAATCAGCCCCAGCATTTT. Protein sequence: CASNMGARGNQPQHF.

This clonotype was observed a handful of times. CDR3 region: CASSEYGDGEETQYF. In DNA, the CDR3 is TGTGCCAGCAGTGAATATGGAGACGGGGAAGAGACCCAGTACTTC. V usage is TRBV25-1 and J usage is TRBJ2-5, with a possible D match to TRBD2 (5 bases). Trimming stripped 0 bases from V and 3 bases from J, with 11 bases between. The germline V gene encodes CDR1 MGHDK and CDR2 SYGVNS. The length of the CDR3 is 15 residues.

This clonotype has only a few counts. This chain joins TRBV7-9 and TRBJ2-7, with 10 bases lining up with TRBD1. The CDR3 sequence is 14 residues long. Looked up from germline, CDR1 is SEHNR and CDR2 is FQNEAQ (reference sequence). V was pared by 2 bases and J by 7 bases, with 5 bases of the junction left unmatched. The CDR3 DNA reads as TGTGCCAGCAGCTTACGACAGGGGGCGGGAGAGCAGTACTTC. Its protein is CASSLRQGAGEQYF.

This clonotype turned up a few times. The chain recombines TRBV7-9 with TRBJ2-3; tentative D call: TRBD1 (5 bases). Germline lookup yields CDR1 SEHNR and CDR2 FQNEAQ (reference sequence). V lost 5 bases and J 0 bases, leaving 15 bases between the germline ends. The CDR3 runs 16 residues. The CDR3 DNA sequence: TGTGCCAGCAGCCATACCTCCCCAGGGAGCACAGATACGCAGTATTTT. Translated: CASSHTSPGSTDTQYF.

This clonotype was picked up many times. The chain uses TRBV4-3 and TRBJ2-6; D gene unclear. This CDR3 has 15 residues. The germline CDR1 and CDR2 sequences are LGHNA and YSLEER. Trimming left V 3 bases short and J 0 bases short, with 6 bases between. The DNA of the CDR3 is TGCGCCAGCAGCCACAGTCTCTCTGGGGCCAACGTCCTGACTTTC. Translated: CASSHSLSGANVLTF.

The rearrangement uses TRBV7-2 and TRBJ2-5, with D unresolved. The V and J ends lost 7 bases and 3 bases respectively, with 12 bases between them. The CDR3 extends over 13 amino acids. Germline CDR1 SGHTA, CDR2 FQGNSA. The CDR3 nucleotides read TGTGCCAGCACCCCCGGGCGGAAAGAGACCCAGTACTTC. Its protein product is CASTPGRKETQYF. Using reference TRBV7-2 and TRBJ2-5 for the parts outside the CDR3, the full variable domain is GAGVSQSPSNKVTEKGKDVELRCDPISGHTALYWYRQSLGQGLEFLIYFQGNSAPDKSGLPSDRFSAERTGGSVSTLTIQRTQQEDSAVYLCASTPGRKETQYFGPGTRLLVL.

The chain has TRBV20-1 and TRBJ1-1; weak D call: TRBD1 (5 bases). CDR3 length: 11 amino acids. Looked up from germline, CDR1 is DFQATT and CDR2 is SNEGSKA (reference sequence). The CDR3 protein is CSHGTSTEAFF. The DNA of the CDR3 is TGCAGCCACGGGACGAGCACTGAAGCTTTCTTT.

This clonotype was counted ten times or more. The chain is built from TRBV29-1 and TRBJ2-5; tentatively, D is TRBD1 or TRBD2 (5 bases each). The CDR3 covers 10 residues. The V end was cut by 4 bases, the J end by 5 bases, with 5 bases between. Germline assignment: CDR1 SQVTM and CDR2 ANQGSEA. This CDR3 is CSVGGETQYF. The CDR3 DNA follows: TGCAGCGTTGGGGGGGAGACCCAGTACTTC.

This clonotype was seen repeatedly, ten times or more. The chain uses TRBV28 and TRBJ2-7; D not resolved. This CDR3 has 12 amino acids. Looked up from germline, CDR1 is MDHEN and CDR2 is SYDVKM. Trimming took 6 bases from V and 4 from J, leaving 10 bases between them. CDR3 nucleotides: TGTGCCAGCAGCTACAGAAGTTACGAGCAGTACTTC. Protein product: CASSYRSYEQYF.

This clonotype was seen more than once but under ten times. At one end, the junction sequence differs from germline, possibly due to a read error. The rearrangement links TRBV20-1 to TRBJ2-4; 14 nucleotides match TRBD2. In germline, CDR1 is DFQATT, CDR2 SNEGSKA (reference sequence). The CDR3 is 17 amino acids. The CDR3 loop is CCARLAGGPGAKNIQYF. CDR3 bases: TGCTGTGCTAGACTAGCGGGAGGGCCAGGTGCCAAAAACATTCAGTACTTC.

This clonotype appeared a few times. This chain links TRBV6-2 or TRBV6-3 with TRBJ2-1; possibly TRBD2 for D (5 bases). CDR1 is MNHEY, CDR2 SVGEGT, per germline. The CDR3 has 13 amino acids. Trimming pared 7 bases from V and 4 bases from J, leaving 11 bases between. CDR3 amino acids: CASTSSRYNEQFF. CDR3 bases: TGTGCCAGCACCTCTAGCCGATACAATGAGCAGTTCTTC.